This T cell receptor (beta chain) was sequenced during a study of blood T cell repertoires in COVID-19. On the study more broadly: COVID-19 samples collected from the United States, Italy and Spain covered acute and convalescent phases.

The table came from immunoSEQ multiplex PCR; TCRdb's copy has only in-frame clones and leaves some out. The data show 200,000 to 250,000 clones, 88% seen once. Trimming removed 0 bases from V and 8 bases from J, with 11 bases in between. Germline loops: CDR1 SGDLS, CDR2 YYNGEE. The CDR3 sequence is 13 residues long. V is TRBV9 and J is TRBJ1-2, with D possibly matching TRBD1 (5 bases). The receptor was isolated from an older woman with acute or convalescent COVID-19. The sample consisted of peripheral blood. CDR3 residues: CASSVAGQGGYTF. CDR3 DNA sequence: TGTGCCAGCAGCGTAGCCGGCCAGGGAGGCTACACCTTC.